This section outlines one TCR beta chain sequence together with its context. Unique molecular identifiers were incorporated when the TCRbeta library was constructed. TCRdb redid the calling of the PCR reads with MiXCR, one entry per CDR3 protein. The table records fewer than 400,000 distinct CDR3 sequences, 20% of them present only once. This sample is drawn from a study of T-cell reconstitution after alpha-beta-depleted transplantation in children. V gave up 6 bases and J gave up 7 bases; unmatched junction bases: 12. CDR3 length: 15 residues. Germline CDR1 is MDHEN and CDR2 is SYDVKM. Specimen: PBMCs from the stem cell graft donor, collected from the stem cell graft. The chain recombines TRBV28 with TRBJ2-7, with 10 bases aligning to TRBD2. This sequence was found in a human donor who donated a stem cell graft to a child with acute myeloid leukemia. The CDR3 DNA follows: TGTGCCAGCAGGGAAGCGGGAGGGCCTGTGAGGGAGCAGTACTTC. Protein product: CASREAGGPVREQYF.